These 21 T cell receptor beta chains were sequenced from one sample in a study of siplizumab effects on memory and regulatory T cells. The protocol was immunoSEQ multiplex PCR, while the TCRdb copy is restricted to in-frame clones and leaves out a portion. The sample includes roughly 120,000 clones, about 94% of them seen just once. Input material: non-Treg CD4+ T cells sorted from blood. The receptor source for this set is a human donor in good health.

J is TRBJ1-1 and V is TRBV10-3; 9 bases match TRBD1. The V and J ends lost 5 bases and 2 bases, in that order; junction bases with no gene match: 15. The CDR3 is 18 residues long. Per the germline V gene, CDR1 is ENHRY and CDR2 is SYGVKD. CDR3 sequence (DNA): TGTGCCATCAGTCCCGGGACAGGGACGAGGGGTTTAAACACTGAAGCTTTCTTT. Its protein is CAISPGTGTRGLNTEAFF.

CDR3 amino acids: CASRAGAGTYEQYF. The CDR3 nucleotides read TGTGCCAGCAGAGCCGGGGCAGGGACCTACGAGCAGTACTTC. The genes are TRBV6-5 and TRBJ2-7; D tentatively fits TRBD1 or TRBD2 (5 bases each). The CDR3 contains 14 residues. CDR1 is MNHEY and CDR2 is SVGAGI in the germline V gene. V lost 6 bases and J lost 2, with 14 bases in between.

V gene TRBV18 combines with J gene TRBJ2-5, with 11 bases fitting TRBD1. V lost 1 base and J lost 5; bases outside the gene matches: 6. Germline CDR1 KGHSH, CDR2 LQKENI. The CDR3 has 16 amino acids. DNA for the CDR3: TGTGCCAGCTCACCACGTCCGGGACAGGGGGAGGAGACCCAGTACTTC. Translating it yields CASSPRPGQGEETQYF. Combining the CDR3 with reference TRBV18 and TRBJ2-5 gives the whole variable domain NAGVMQNPRHLVRRRGQEARLRCSPMKGHSHVYWYRQLPEEGLKFMVYLQKENIIDESGMPKERFSAEFPKEGPSILRIQQVVRGDSAAYFCASSPRPGQGEETQYFGPGTRLLVL.

The CDR3 loop reads CASRPPVGETQYF. DNA of the CDR3: TGTGCCAGCAGACCCCCGGTGGGGGAGACCCAGTACTTC. V and J are TRBV7-6 and TRBJ2-5; D unresolved. Germline V gene sequence: CDR1 SGHVS, CDR2 FNYEAQ. The ends were cut back, 6 bases at V and 5 bases at J, with 13 bases in the middle. The CDR3 has 13 amino acids.

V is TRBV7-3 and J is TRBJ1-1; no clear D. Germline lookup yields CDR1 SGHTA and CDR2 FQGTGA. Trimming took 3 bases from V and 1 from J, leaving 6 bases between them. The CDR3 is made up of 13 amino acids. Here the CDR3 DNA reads TGTGCCAGCAGCTTCTCGCGGAACACTGAAGCTTTCTTT. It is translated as CASSFSRNTEAFF.

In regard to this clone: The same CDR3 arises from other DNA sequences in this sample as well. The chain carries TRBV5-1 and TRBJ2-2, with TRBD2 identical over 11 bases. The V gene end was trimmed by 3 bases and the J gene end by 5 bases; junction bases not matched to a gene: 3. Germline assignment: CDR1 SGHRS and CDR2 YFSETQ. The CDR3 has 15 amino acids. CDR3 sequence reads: CASSSGTSGTGELFF. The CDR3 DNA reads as TGCGCCAGCAGCTCTGGGACTAGCGGAACCGGGGAGCTGTTTTTT.

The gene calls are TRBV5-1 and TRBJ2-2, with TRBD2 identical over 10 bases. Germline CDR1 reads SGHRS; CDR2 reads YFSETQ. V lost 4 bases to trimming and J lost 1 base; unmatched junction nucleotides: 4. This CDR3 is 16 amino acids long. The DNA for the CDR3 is TGCGCCAGCAGCCACTTAGCGGGAGGGAACACCGGGGAGCTGTTTTTT. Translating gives CASSHLAGGNTGELFF.

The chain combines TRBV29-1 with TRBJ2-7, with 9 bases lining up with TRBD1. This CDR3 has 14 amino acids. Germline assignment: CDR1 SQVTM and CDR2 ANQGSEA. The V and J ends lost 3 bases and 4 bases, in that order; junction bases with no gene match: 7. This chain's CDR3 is CSVDRTGARYEQYF. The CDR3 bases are TGCAGCGTTGATAGGACAGGGGCGAGGTACGAGCAGTACTTC.

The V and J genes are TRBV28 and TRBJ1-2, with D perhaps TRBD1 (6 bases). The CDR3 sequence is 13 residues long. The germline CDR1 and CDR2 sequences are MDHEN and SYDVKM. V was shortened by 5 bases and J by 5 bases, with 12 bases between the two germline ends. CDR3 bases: TGTGCCAGCAGTATTACAGGGTATTATGGCTACACCTTC. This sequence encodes CASSITGYYGYTF.

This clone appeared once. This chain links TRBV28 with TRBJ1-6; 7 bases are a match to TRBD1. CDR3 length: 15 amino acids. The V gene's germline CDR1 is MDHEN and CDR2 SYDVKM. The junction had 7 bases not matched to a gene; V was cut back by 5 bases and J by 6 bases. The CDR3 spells CASSLRGGLNSPLHF. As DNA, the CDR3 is TGTGCCAGCAGTCTCCGAGGGGGCCTTAATTCACCCCTCCACTTT.

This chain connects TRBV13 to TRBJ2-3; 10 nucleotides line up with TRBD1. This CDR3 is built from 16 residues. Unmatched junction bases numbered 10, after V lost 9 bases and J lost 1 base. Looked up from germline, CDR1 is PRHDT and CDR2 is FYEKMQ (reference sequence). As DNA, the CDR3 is TGTGCCAGTTCCGGGACAGGGGTACCGGGCACAGATACGCAGTATTTT. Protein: CASSGTGVPGTDTQYF.

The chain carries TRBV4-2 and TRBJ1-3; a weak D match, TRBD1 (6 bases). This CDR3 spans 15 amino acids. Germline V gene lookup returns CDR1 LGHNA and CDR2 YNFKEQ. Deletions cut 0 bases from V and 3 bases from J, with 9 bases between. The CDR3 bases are TGTGCCAGCAGCCAAGATTCGGACAGTGGAAACACCATATATTTT. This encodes CASSQDSDSGNTIYF.

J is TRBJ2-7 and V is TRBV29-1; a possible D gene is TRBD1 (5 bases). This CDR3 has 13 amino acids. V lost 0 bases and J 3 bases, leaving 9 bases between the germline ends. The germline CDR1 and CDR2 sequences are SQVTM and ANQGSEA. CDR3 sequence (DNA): TGCAGCGTTGAAGACACTCAGGGCTACGAGCAGTACTTC. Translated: CSVEDTQGYEQYF.

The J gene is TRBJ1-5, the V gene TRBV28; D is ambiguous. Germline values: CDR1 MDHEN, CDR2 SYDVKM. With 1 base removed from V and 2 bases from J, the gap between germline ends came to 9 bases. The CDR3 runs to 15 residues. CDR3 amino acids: CASSLFGLGNQPQHF. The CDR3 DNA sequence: TGTGCCAGCAGTTTATTTGGCCTCGGCAATCAGCCCCAGCATTTT.

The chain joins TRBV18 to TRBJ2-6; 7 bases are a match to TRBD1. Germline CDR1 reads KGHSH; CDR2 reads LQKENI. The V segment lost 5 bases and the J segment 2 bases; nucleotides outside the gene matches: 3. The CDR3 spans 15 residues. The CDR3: CASSEGTAGANVLTF. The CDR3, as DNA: TGTGCCAGCTCAGAGGGGACAGCTGGGGCCAACGTCCTGACTTTC.

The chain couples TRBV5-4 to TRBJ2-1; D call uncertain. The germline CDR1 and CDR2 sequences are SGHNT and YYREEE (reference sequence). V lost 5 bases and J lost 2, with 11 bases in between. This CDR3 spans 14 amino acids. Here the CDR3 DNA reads TGTGCCAGCAGATCCTCGGACGCCTACAATGAGCAGTTCTTC. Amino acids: CASRSSDAYNEQFF.

This CDR3 reads CASSPGTGASQPQHF. Written as DNA, the CDR3 is TGTGCCAGCTCACCAGGGACAGGGGCGAGTCAGCCCCAGCATTTT. The V and J genes are TRBV18 and TRBJ1-5; 10 bases agree with TRBD1. V dropped 2 bases and J dropped 6; count of bases not matched to a gene: 4. This CDR3 has 15 residues. Looked up from germline, CDR1 is KGHSH and CDR2 is LQKENI.

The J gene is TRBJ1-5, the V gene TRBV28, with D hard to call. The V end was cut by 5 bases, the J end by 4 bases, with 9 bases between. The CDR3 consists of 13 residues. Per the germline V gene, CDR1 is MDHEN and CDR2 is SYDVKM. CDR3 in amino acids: CASSLFRNQPQHF. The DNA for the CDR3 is TGTGCCAGCAGTCTCTTTCGTAATCAGCCCCAGCATTTT.

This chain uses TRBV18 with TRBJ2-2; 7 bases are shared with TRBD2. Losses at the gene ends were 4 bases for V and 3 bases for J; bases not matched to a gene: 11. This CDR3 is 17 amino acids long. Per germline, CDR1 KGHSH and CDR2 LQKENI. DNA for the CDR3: TGTGCCAGCTCACAGGTTGGGGCTAGCGGAGACACCGGGGAGCTGTTTTTT. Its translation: CASSQVGASGDTGELFF.

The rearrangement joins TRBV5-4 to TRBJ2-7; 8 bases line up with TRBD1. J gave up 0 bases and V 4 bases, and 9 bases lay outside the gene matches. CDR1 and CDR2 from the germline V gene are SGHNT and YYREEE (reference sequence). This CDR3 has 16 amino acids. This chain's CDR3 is CASSPAVDRASYEQYF. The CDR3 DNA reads TGTGCCAGCAGCCCCGCGGTGGACAGGGCCTCCTACGAGCAGTACTTC.

CDR3 coding DNA: TGTGCCAGCAGTTATCGGGGAAAGAACGACGAGCAGTACTTC. Its translation is CASSYRGKNDEQYF. The V call is TRBV6-5, the J call TRBJ2-7; D perhaps matches TRBD2 (5 bases). In germline, CDR1 is MNHEY, CDR2 SVGAGI. The CDR3 has 14 amino acids. The V end was cut by 3 bases, the J end by 5 bases, with 14 bases between.